The source of this TCR beta chain is a study of T cell changes during pregnancy in multiple sclerosis. The length of the CDR3 is 19 residues. The V end was cut by 4 bases, the J end by 0 bases, with 21 bases between. Germline V lookup: CDR1 SGHVS, CDR2 FQNEAQ. The assay was immunoSEQ multiplex PCR, and TCRdb's table has in-frame clones only and misses some. The repertoire holds 45,000 to 60,000 clones, with around nine tenths as singletons. The sequence came from a female donor with multiple sclerosis, enrolled in a pregnancy study. The chain joins TRBV7-8 to TRBJ2-2, with a tentative D call TRBD1 (6 bases). The specimen was CD4+ T cells from peripheral blood mononuclear cells, collected before pregnancy. In DNA form, the CDR3 reads TGTGCCAGCAGCTCCCAACCATTACCGGGACAAGCGAACACCGGGGAGCTGTTTTTT. Amino acids: CASSSQPLPGQANTGELFF.